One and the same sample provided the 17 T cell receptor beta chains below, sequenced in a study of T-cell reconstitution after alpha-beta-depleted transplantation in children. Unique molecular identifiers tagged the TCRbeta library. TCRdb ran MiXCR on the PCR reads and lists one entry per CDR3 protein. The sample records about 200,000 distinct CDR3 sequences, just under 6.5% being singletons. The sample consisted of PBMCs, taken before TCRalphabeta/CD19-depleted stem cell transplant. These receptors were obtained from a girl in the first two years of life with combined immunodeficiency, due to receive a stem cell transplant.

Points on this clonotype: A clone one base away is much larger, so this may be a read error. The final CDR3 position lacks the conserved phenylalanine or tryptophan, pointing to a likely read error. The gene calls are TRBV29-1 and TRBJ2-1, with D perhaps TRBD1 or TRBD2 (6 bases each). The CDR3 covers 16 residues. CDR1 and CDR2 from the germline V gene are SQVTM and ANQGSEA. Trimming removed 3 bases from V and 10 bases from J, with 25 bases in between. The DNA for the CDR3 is TGCAGCGTTGAGTTCGGCTTCAGACTGATAGGGGGGGAGCAGTTCTCC. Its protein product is CSVEFGFRLIGGEQFS.

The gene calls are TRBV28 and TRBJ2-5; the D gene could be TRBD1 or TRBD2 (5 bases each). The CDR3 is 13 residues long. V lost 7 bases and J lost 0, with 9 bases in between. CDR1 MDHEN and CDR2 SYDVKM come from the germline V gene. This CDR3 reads CASNEGHQETQYF. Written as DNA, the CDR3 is TGTGCCAGCAATGAGGGGCACCAAGAGACCCAGTACTTC.

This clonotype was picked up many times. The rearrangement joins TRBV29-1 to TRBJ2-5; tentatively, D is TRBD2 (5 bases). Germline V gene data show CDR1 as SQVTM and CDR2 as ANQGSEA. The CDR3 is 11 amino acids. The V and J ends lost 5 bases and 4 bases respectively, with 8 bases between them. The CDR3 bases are TGCAGCGTTACAGCGGTAGAGACCCAGTACTTC. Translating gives CSVTAVETQYF.

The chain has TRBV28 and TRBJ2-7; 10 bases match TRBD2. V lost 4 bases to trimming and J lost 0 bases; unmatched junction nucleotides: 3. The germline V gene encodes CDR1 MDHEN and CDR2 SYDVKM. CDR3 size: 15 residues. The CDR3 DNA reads TGTGCCAGCAGTTGGACTAGCGGTATCTCCTACGAGCAGTACTTC. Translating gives CASSWTSGISYEQYF.

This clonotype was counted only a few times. CDR3 coding DNA: TGTGCCAGCAGCTTAGTTGGACTAGCGGACTCCTACAATGAGCAGTTCTTC. Translation: CASSLVGLADSYNEQFF. The chain links TRBV7-8 to TRBJ2-1; TRBD2 matches at 10 bases. After removal of 1 base from V and 0 bases from J, the junction contained 3 bases not matched to a gene. CDR1 SGHVS and CDR2 FQNEAQ come from the germline V gene. This CDR3 region has 17 residues.

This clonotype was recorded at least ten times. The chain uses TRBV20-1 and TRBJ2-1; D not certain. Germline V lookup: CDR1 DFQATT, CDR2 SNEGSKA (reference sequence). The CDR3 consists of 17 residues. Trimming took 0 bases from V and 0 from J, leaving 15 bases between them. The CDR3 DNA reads TGCAGTGCTAGAGATTTGCGCTACTCTAGCTCCTACAATGAGCAGTTCTTC. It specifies CSARDLRYSSSYNEQFF.

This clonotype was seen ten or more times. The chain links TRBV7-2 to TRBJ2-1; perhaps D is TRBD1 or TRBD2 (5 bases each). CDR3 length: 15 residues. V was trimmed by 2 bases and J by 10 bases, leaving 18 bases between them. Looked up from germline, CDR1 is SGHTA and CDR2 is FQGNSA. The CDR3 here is CASSLIPGPPREQFF. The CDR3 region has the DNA TGTGCCAGCAGCTTAATACCGGGACCGCCACGGGAGCAGTTCTTC.

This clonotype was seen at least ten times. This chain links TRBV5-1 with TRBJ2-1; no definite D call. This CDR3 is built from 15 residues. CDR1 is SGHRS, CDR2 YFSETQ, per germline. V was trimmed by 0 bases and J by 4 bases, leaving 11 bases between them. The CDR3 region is CASSLGRTFYNEQFF. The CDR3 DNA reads TGCGCCAGCAGCTTGGGGCGGACGTTTTACAATGAGCAGTTCTTC.

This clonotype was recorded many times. The CDR3 DNA is TGCGCCAGCAGCTCTGGGACTAGCGGGATCTCCTACAATGAGCAGTTCTTC. It codes for CASSSGTSGISYNEQFF. The chain uses TRBV5-1 and TRBJ2-1; 13 positions agree with TRBD2. The CDR3 has 17 amino acids. The trim removed 3 bases at V and 0 bases at J, leaving 3 bases unmatched. The germline V gene has CDR1 SGHRS and CDR2 YFSETQ.

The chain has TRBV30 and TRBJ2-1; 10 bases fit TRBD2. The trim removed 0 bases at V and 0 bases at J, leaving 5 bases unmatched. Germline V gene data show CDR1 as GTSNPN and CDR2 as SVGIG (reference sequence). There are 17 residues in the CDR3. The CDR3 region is CAWSVLTSGVSYNEQFF. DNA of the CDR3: TGTGCCTGGAGTGTACTCACTAGCGGGGTCTCCTACAATGAGCAGTTCTTC.

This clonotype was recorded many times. The CDR3 DNA reads as TGCAGCGTTGTATCCCGGGACAGGTATGCCTACGAGCAGTACTTC. This translates into CSVVSRDRYAYEQYF. The chain is built from TRBV29-1 and TRBJ2-7; 8 positions match TRBD1. Trimming removed 4 bases from V and 2 bases from J; junction bases left unmatched: 10. CDR1 and CDR2 (germline): SQVTM, ANQGSEA. The CDR3 has 15 amino acids.

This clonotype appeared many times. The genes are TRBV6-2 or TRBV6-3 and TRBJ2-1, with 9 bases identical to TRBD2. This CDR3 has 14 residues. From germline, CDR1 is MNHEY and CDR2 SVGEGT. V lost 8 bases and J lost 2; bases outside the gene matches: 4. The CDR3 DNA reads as TGTGCCAGCGTGGCGGGAGGGGCCTACAATGAGCAGTTCTTC. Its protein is CASVAGGAYNEQFF.

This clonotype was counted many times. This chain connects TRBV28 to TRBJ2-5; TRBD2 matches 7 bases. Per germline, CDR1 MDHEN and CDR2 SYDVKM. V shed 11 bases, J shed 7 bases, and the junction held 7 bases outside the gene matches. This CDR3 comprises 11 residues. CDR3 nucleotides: TGTGCCGTTTGGGAGGGCGGGACCCAGTACTTC. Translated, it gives CAVWEGGTQYF.

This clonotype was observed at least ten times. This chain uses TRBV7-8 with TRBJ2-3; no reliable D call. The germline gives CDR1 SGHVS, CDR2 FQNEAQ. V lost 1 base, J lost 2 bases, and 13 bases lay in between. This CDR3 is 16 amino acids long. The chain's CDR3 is CASSLESQLFTDTQYF. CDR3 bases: TGTGCCAGCAGCTTAGAATCTCAGTTATTCACAGATACGCAGTATTTT. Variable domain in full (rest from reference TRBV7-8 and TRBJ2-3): GAGVSQSPRYKVAKRGQDVALRCDPISGHVSLFWYQQALGQGPEFLTYFQNEAQLDKSGLPSDRFFAERPEGSVSTLKIQRTQQEDSAVYLCASSLESQLFTDTQYFGPGTRLTVL.

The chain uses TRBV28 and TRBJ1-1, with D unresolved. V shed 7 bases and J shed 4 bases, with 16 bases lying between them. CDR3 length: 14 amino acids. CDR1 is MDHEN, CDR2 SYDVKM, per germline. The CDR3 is CASKVIDLGTEAFF. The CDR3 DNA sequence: TGTGCCAGCAAGGTGATCGATCTGGGCACTGAAGCTTTCTTT.

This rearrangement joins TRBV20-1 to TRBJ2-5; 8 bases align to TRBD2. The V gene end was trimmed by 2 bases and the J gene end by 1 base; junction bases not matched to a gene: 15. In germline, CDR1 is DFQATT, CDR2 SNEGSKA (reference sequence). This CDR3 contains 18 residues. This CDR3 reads CSARHILAVRDIQETQYF. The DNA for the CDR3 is TGCAGTGCTAGACACATACTAGCGGTCCGAGACATCCAAGAGACCCAGTACTTC.

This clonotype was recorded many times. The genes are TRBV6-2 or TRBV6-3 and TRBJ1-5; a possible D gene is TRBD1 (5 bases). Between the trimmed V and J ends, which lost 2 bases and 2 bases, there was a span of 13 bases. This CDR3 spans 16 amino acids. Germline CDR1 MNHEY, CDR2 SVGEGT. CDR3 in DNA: TGTGCCAGCAGTTACAAGGGACTGAACGGCAATCAGCCCCAGCATTTT. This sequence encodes CASSYKGLNGNQPQHF.